This TCR beta chain was recovered during a study of blood T cell repertoires in COVID-19. Study details: COVID-19 samples collected from the United States, Italy and Spain covered acute and convalescent phases. The cDNA or gDNA used as material had been derived from T cells, B-cell-depleted T cells, or PBMCs.

The CDR3 is 13 amino acids. CDR1 is SEHNR, CDR2 FQNEAQ, per germline (reference sequence). V was clipped by 0 bases and J by 4 bases, with 4 bases between them. In the authors' methods: Estimated nucleated cell counts came from reference gene primer amplification. Repertoires were generated with immunoSEQ multiplex PCR, while TCRdb's copy carries only in-frame clones and drops some. The V and J calls and clone size are taken from that table; D and trimming were inferred from the DNA. Among approximately 29,000 clones, about 89% were seen once, and the ten largest hold approximately 13%. The chain employs TRBV7-9 and TRBJ1-5; D unresolved. The TCR sequence derives from a man between 65 and 85 years old with active COVID-19. The sequencing sample was made of peripheral blood. CDR3 in DNA: TGTGCCAGCAGCTTAGCCCCTAATCAGCCCCAGCATTTT. Residues: CASSLAPNQPQHF. Using reference TRBV7-9 and TRBJ1-5 for the parts outside the CDR3, the full variable domain is DTGVSQNPRHKITKRGQNVTFRCDPISEHNRLYWYRQTLGQGPEFLTYFQNEAQLEKSRLLSDRFSAERPKGSFSTLEIQRTEQGDSAMYLCASSLAPNQPQHFGDGTRLSIL.